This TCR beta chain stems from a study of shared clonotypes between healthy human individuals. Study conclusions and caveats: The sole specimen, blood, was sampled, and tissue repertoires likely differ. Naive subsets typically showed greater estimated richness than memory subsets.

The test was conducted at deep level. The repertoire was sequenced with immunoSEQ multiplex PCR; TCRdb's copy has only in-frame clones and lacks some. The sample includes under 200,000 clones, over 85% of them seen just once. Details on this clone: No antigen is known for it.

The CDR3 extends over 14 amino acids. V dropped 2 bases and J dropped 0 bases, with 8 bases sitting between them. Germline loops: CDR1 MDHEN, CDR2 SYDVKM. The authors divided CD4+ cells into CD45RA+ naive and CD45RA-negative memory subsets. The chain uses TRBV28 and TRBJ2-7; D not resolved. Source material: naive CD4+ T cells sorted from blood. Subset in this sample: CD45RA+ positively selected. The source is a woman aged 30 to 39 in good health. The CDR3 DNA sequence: TGTGCCAGCAGTTTAACGGGTTACTCCTACGAGCAGTACTTC. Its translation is CASSLTGYSYEQYF.